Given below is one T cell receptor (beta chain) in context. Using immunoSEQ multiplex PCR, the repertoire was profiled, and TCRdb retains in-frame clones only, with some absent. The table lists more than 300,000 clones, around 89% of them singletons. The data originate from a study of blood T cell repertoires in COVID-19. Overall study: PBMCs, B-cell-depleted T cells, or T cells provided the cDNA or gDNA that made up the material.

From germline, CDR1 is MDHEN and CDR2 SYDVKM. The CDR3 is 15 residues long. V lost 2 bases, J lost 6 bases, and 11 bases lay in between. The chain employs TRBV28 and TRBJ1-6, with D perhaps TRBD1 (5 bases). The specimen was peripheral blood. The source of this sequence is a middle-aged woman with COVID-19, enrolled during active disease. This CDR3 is CASSLTTAANSPLHF. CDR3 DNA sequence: TGTGCCAGCAGTTTAACGACAGCTGCTAATTCACCCCTCCACTTT. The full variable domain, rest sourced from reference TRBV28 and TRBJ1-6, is DVKVTQSSRYLVKRTGEKVFLECVQDMDHENMFWYRQDPGLGLRLIYFSYDVKMKEKGDIPEGYSVSREKKERFSLILESASTNQTSMYLCASSLTTAANSPLHFGNGTRLTVT.